The 22 T cell receptor beta chains below come from one sample, sequenced in a study of T cells in Graves' hyperthyroidism and ophthalmopathy. The source material, RNA transcripts, was used to amplify TCR beta CDR3 regions. The TCR CDR3 first-round RT-PCR relied on the HTBI primer set. TCRdb re-called the multiplex PCR reads with MiXCR, one entry per CDR3 protein. This sample has about 260,000 distinct CDR3 sequences, with roughly 17% found just once. Sequenced sample: blood. The receptor source for this set is a woman under 30 with Graves' ophthalmopathy.

This clonotype was counted only a few times. A much larger clone lies one base from this, so it may be a read error. This chain joins TRBV20-1 and TRBJ2-3; D perhaps matches TRBD2 (7 bases). Germline V lookup: CDR1 DFQATT, CDR2 SNEGSKA (reference sequence). The CDR3 length is 13 residues. Trimming cost V 3 bases and J 10 bases, with 17 bases left between them. In nucleotides, the CDR3 is TGCAGTGCTAGGGGGGACTACAGGGATGCGCAGTATTTT. This sequence encodes CSARGDYRDAQYF.

This clonotype was seen at least ten times. The chain links TRBV6-2 or TRBV6-3 to TRBJ2-1; 8 bases align to TRBD2. Germline CDR1 reads MNHEY; CDR2 reads SVGEGT. This CDR3 spans 16 amino acids. With 2 bases clipped from V and 0 bases from J, the junction kept 3 bases outside the gene matches. DNA of the CDR3: TGTGCCAGCAGTTACAGGGCGGGAGGCTCCTACAATGAGCAGTTCTTC. It is translated as CASSYRAGGSYNEQFF.

This clonotype has a count of ten or more. The V and J genes are TRBV5-5 and TRBJ2-5; 7 bases match TRBD2. Germline V CDR1 and CDR2: SGHKS, YYEKEE (reference sequence). The CDR3 is 15 amino acids. The J segment lost 5 bases and the V segment lost 1 base, leaving 8 bases of the junction unmatched. The CDR3 sequence: CASSLFGRPPETQYF. Here the CDR3 DNA reads TGTGCCAGCAGCTTGTTCGGGAGGCCCCCCGAGACCCAGTACTTC.

This clonotype was counted at least ten times. The chain has TRBV6-6 and TRBJ1-5; D is unresolved. V lost 2 bases to trimming and J lost 0 bases, with 17 bases between them. CDR1 and CDR2 (germline): MNHNY, SVGAGI (reference sequence). The length of the CDR3 is 18 residues. Here the CDR3 reads CASSYSSRQRYSNQPQHF. CDR3 coding DNA: TGTGCCAGCAGTTACAGTTCCCGACAACGATATAGCAATCAGCCCCAGCATTTT.

The sample holds many counts of this clonotype. The chain uses TRBV6-1 and TRBJ1-2, with D perhaps TRBD1 (5 bases). Trimming pared 5 bases from V and 3 bases from J, leaving 22 bases between. The germline V gene has CDR1 MNHNS and CDR2 SASEGT. The CDR3 runs 17 residues. The DNA of the CDR3 is TGTGCCAGCAGTTACCGGGGACGCTTAGGGAGGGACTATGGCTACACCTTC. Translated: CASSYRGRLGRDYGYTF.

This clonotype was counted ten times or more. The V and J genes are TRBV10-3 and TRBJ2-1; 10 nucleotides agree with TRBD2. This CDR3 contains 15 residues. Trimming removed 4 bases from V and 3 bases from J; junction bases left unmatched: 3. CDR1 is ENHRY, CDR2 SYGVKD, per germline. The DNA of the CDR3 is TGTGCCATCAGTGGTAGCGGGGGGAGCTACAATGAGCAGTTCTTC. This codes for CAISGSGGSYNEQFF.

This clonotype has a count of ten or more. V gene TRBV7-2 combines with J gene TRBJ2-5; no definite D call. The ends were cut back, 1 base at V and 7 bases at J, with 16 bases in the middle. The CDR3 extends over 15 amino acids. In germline, CDR1 is SGHTA, CDR2 FQGNSA. CDR3 in DNA: TGTGCCAGCAGCTTAGAACCGTCCCCGCTAGGGACCCAGTACTTC. It translates to CASSLEPSPLGTQYF. The full variable domain, completed using reference TRBV7-2 and TRBJ2-5, is GAGVSQSPSNKVTEKGKDVELRCDPISGHTALYWYRQSLGQGLEFLIYFQGNSAPDKSGLPSDRFSAERTGGSVSTLTIQRTQQEDSAVYLCASSLEPSPLGTQYFGPGTRLLVL.

This clonotype showed up many times. This sequence joins TRBV19 and TRBJ1-1, with 12 bases fitting TRBD1. The CDR3 has 19 residues. Germline lookup yields CDR1 LNHDA and CDR2 SQIVND (reference sequence). Trimming took 5 bases from V and 4 from J; bases not matched to a gene: 17. CDR3 region: CASSPHPRDRGLQGTEAFF. Written as DNA, the CDR3 is TGTGCCAGTAGTCCGCATCCTCGGGACAGGGGGCTCCAGGGCACTGAAGCTTTCTTT.

This clonotype was found many times. This rearrangement joins TRBV2 to TRBJ1-6; 9 bases match TRBD1. CDR3 length equals 14 residues. The V gene end was trimmed by 8 bases and the J gene end by 6 bases; junction bases not matched to a gene: 5. CDR1 and CDR2 from the germline V gene are SNHLY and FYNNEI. The CDR3 here is CASGNRGPNSPLHF. The CDR3 DNA reads TGTGCCAGCGGAAACAGGGGGCCTAATTCACCCCTCCACTTT.

This clonotype was observed at least ten times. This sequence joins TRBV4-1 and TRBJ2-2, with 7 bases that match TRBD1. J was trimmed by 6 bases and V by 2 bases; bases with no gene match: 12. Germline V gene data show CDR1 as MGHRA and CDR2 as YSYEKL. This CDR3 is 17 amino acids long. CDR3 amino acids: CASSQLQGKVIPGELFF. Here the CDR3 DNA reads TGCGCCAGCAGCCAATTACAGGGGAAAGTAATTCCCGGGGAGCTGTTTTTT.

This clonotype was detected many times. The V and J genes are TRBV4-2 and TRBJ1-2; 8 nucleotides line up with TRBD1. V trimming: 2 bases; J trimming: 5 bases; junction bases outside the gene matches: 10. Germline-derived CDR1 and CDR2 are LGHNA and YNFKEQ. The CDR3 totals 16 residues. CDR3 region: CASSQRTGRAEYGYTF. Here the CDR3 DNA reads TGTGCCAGCAGCCAAAGGACAGGGCGAGCTGAGTATGGCTACACCTTC.

This clonotype was seen repeatedly, ten times or more. The chain couples TRBV6-6 to TRBJ1-3; D is uncertain. V shed 2 bases and J shed 0 bases, with 8 bases lying between them. Germline values: CDR1 MNHNY, CDR2 SVGAGI (reference sequence). The CDR3 totals 15 residues. CDR3 bases: TGTGCCAGCAGTTACGGGCCAGCCTCTGGAAACACCATATATTTT. Protein sequence: CASSYGPASGNTIYF.

This clonotype was recorded at least ten times. V is TRBV19 and J is TRBJ1-2; D gene uncertain. Germline CDR1 reads LNHDA; CDR2 reads SQIVND (reference sequence). The CDR3 consists of 14 residues. V shed 5 bases and J shed 3 bases, with 13 bases lying between them. CDR3 residues: CASSAIPPDYGYTF. The CDR3 coding sequence is TGTGCCAGTAGTGCGATCCCTCCAGACTATGGCTACACCTTC. The full variable domain, rest sourced from reference TRBV19 and TRBJ1-2, is DGGITQSPKYLFRKEGQNVTLSCEQNLNHDAMYWYRQDPGQGLRLIYYSQIVNDFQKGDIAEGYSVSREKKESFPLTVTSAQKNPTAFYLCASSAIPPDYGYTFGSGTRLTVV.

The chain recombines TRBV20-1 with TRBJ1-4; 7 bases are shared with TRBD1. The CDR3 totals 13 residues. V lost 4 bases, J lost 4 bases, and 3 bases stayed unmatched. Germline assignment: CDR1 DFQATT and CDR2 SNEGSKA (reference sequence). The CDR3 loop reads CSATGQINEKLFF. The CDR3 nucleotides read TGCAGTGCTACGGGACAGATTAATGAAAAACTGTTTTTT.

This clonotype was seen many times. This chain connects TRBV20-1 to TRBJ2-7, with D perhaps matching TRBD2 (5 bases). The CDR3 covers 12 residues. V dropped 1 base and J dropped 6 bases, with 10 bases sitting between them. Germline V lookup: CDR1 DFQATT, CDR2 SNEGSKA (reference sequence). CDR3 sequence: CSARASLPEQYF. The CDR3 DNA reads TGCAGTGCTAGAGCTAGCCTCCCCGAGCAGTACTTC.

In its sample, this clonotype was seen many times. The V call is TRBV7-9, the J call TRBJ2-1, with D uncertain. Germline loops: CDR1 SEHNR, CDR2 FQNEAQ (reference sequence). The CDR3 runs 13 residues. Trimming stripped 1 base from V and 7 bases from J, with 8 bases between. CDR3 loop: CASSLESGNEQFF. CDR3 in DNA: TGTGCCAGCAGCTTAGAGTCTGGAAATGAGCAGTTCTTC.

This clonotype was seen many times. V gene TRBV7-9 combines with J gene TRBJ2-3; the D is unclear. Trimming took 1 base from V and 2 from J, leaving 10 bases between them. CDR1 is SEHNR, CDR2 FQNEAQ, per germline (reference sequence). This CDR3 spans 15 amino acids. CDR3 coding DNA: TGTGCCAGCAGCTTAGGAGACACCTACACAGATACGCAGTATTTT. Its translation is CASSLGDTYTDTQYF.

In this sample, this clonotype turned up many times. The chain recombines TRBV7-9 with TRBJ2-7; tentative D call: TRBD2 (6 bases). The CDR3 length is 15 residues. Between the trimmed V and J ends, which lost 2 bases and 0 bases, there was a span of 11 bases. Looked up from germline, CDR1 is SEHNR and CDR2 is FQNEAQ (reference sequence). In DNA, the CDR3 is TGTGCCAGCAGCTTATTGGGACTCGACTCCTACGAGCAGTACTTC. Translated: CASSLLGLDSYEQYF.

Many counts were recorded for this clonotype. This sequence joins TRBV28 and TRBJ1-1; 9 bases agree with TRBD1. The CDR3 has 16 amino acids. From germline, CDR1 is MDHEN and CDR2 SYDVKM. V was pared by 4 bases and J by 10 bases, with 16 bases of the junction left unmatched. CDR3 DNA: TGTGCCAGCAGTTCGCGCCCGGGACAGGGTGGGTTGGGAGCTTTCTTT. Translating it yields CASSSRPGQGGLGAFF.

This rearrangement joins TRBV24-1 to TRBJ2-7; TRBD1 agrees at 12 bases. J gave up 6 bases and V 5 bases, and 7 bases lay outside the gene matches. CDR1 KGHDR and CDR2 SFDVKD come from the germline V gene. CDR3 length: 15 amino acids. CDR3 nucleotide sequence: TGTGCCACCAGTGGAATCGGGACAGGGGGCTCCGAGCAGTACTTC. Its protein is CATSGIGTGGSEQYF.

This clonotype was counted at least ten times. The V gene is TRBV4-1, the J gene TRBJ2-7; 7 bases align to TRBD1. Germline-derived CDR1 and CDR2 are MGHRA and YSYEKL. The CDR3 length is 16 residues. V shed 0 bases, J shed 5 bases, and the junction held 10 bases outside the gene matches. As DNA, the CDR3 is TGCGCCAGCAGCCAAGATACCCGACAGGGTGTCCACGAGCAGTACTTC. It specifies CASSQDTRQGVHEQYF.

This clonotype appeared many times. The chain links TRBV6-1 to TRBJ2-1, with TRBD2 matching over 9 bases. Trimming took 6 bases from V and 4 from J; bases not matched to a gene: 13. Germline-derived CDR1 and CDR2 are MNHNS and SASEGT. CDR3 size: 17 residues. The CDR3 DNA sequence: TGTGCCAGCAGCCCCACCTTACGGCGGGGGGGTTACAATGAGCAGTTCTTC. Amino acid sequence: CASSPTLRRGGYNEQFF.